A selection of T cell receptor beta chains follows, all from one sample in a study of T cells expressing NK-cell markers. TCRdb re-called the 5' RACE reads, yielding one record per CDR3 amino acid sequence without DNA. The sample shows 350,000 to 400,000 distinct CDR3 sequences, and around 10% sits with its ten largest clones. The sequenced sample consisted of blood T cells: a sorted CD56 or NKG2C T cell subset, CD4+ or CD8+ T cells, or bulk PBMC T cells (not recorded which). All receptors come from a woman between 50 and 59 years old in good health. Each CDR3 is given with its conserved first and last residue. Each record gives: J gene, V gene, CDR3 protein.

TRBJ1-4,TRBV20-1,CSASERGWKLFF
TRBJ2-2,TRBV7-2,CASSLVGGTGELFF
TRBJ2-2,TRBV12-3/TRBV12-4,CASSFSLQDRDTGELFF
TRBJ2-3,TRBV6-4,CASGEGAGEFTDTQYF
TRBJ1-2,TRBV3-1,CASSQVGDYGYTF
TRBJ1-2,TRBV5-6,CASIETGTGYGYTF
TRBJ2-2,TRBV5-1,CASSLIYSTGELFF
TRBJ2-7,TRBV10-2,CASSEGPHYEQYF
TRBJ2-7,TRBV29-1,CSVSDGQSLREQYF
TRBJ1-2,TRBV12-3/TRBV12-4,CASSNGQGPYGYTF
TRBJ2-1,TRBV7-2,CASTPQRGRNEQFF
TRBJ2-5,TRBV11-2,CASRRPGQGTETQYF
TRBJ2-1,TRBV11-3,CASSEKGTSNNEQFF
TRBJ2-3,TRBV27,CASNSGTSGTTDTQYF
TRBJ2-2,TRBV7-8,CASSFYRTSGSGELFF
TRBJ2-5,TRBV14,CASSQDLQETQYF
TRBJ2-7,TRBV2,CASSDPWTPSPYEQYF
TRBJ2-4,TRBV29-1,CSVDSRNIQYF
TRBJ2-7,TRBV6-2/TRBV6-3,CASNERAKEQYF
TRBJ2-3,TRBV7-8,CASSSGLAASTDTQYF
TRBJ2-1,TRBV11-2,CASSSLWSGEQFF
TRBJ1-1,TRBV12-3/TRBV12-4,CASSFGTLRAFF
TRBJ1-3,TRBV25-1,CASSWTGGGNTIYF
TRBJ1-1,TRBV5-4,CASSPSRTVNTEAFF
TRBJ2-1,TRBV5-1,CASSLGTSGSGEQFF
TRBJ2-5,TRBV5-1,CASWSPGRAETQYF
TRBJ2-1,TRBV12-3/TRBV12-4,CASSSGPKEYNEQFF
TRBJ2-1,TRBV6-2/TRBV6-3,CASSYSTISGNEQFF